This is a list of T cell receptor beta chains from one sample in a study of vaccination and CD4 T cells after COVID-19. These receptors have no identified antigens. TCRdb ran MiXCR on the PCR reads and lists one entry per CDR3 protein. The sample lists roughly 23,000 distinct CDR3 sequences; roughly 68% were seen once. Material: CD4+ T cells from blood, cultured in vitro, obtained after SARS-CoV-2 vaccination. The receptors here all came from a human donor who received a COVID-19 vaccine. Each CDR3 is given with its conserved first and last residue. The D gene is left open where the match is weak. For some rows the clone size is stated as once, few or many, or as a class when expanded; others skip it.

CDR3aa: CASRHPIDRVGYGYTF
CDR3nt: TGTGCCAGCAGACACCCGATTGACAGGGTTGGTTATGGCTACACCTTC
abundance: .
d_gene: TRBD1
v_gene: TRBV6-2/TRBV6-3
j_gene: TRBJ1-2

CDR3aa: CSARDSRRQPQHF
CDR3nt: TGCAGTGCTAGAGACAGTCGGAGGCAGCCCCAGCATTTT
abundance: .
d_gene: .
v_gene: TRBV20-1
j_gene: TRBJ1-5

CDR3aa: CASSLSRQGEDTEAFF
CDR3nt: TGTGCCAGCAGTTTATCCCGCCAGGGAGAGGACACTGAAGCTTTCTTT
abundance: .
d_gene: .
v_gene: TRBV28
j_gene: TRBJ1-1

CDR3aa: CASRDLRDRDSPLHF
CDR3nt: TGTGCCAGCAGGGACCTACGGGACAGGGATTCACCCCTCCACTTT
abundance: few
d_gene: TRBD1
v_gene: TRBV6-2/TRBV6-3
j_gene: TRBJ1-6

CDR3aa: CSASKDRGANTEAFF
CDR3nt: TGCAGTGCTAGCAAGGACAGGGGCGCAAACACTGAAGCTTTCTTT
abundance: few
d_gene: TRBD1
v_gene: TRBV20-1
j_gene: TRBJ1-1

CDR3aa: CASSRTQLGTDTQYF
CDR3nt: TGTGCCAGCAGTCGGACCCAGCTCGGCACAGATACGCAGTATTTT
abundance: .
d_gene: .
v_gene: TRBV6-2/TRBV6-3
j_gene: TRBJ2-3

CDR3aa: CASKVQEETQYF
CDR3nt: TGTGCCAGCAAGGTACAGGAAGAGACCCAGTACTTC
abundance: .
d_gene: .
v_gene: TRBV6-1
j_gene: TRBJ2-5

CDR3aa: CSVNTGPLNTEAFF
CDR3nt: TGCAGCGTAAACACCGGGCCTTTGAACACTGAAGCTTTCTTT
abundance: .
d_gene: .
v_gene: TRBV29-1
j_gene: TRBJ1-1

CDR3aa: CASSEGRAYGYTF
CDR3nt: TGTGCCAGCAGTGAAGGCAGGGCCTATGGCTACACCTTC
abundance: few
d_gene: .
v_gene: TRBV6-1
j_gene: TRBJ1-2

CDR3aa: CASSKTGPDTQYF
CDR3nt: TGTGCCAGCAGCAAGACAGGGCCAGATACGCAGTATTTT
abundance: .
d_gene: TRBD1
v_gene: TRBV7-9
j_gene: TRBJ2-3

CDR3aa: CASSQLRDTQYF
CDR3nt: TGTGCCAGCAGCCAACTGAGGGATACGCAGTATTTT
abundance: once
d_gene: .
v_gene: TRBV12-3/TRBV12-4
j_gene: TRBJ2-3

CDR3aa: CSARNPSGYYGYTF
CDR3nt: TGCAGTGCTAGAAACCCTTCCGGATACTATGGCTACACCTTC
abundance: .
d_gene: .
v_gene: TRBV20-1
j_gene: TRBJ1-2

CDR3aa: CASSRTGDNEQFF
CDR3nt: TGTGCCAGCAGCCGGACAGGGGACAATGAGCAGTTCTTC
abundance: few
d_gene: TRBD1
v_gene: TRBV7-9
j_gene: TRBJ2-1

CDR3aa: CASTGGAGQPQHF
CDR3nt: TGTGCCAGCACAGGGGGCGCGGGTCAGCCCCAGCATTTT
abundance: .
d_gene: TRBD1
v_gene: TRBV6-1
j_gene: TRBJ1-5

CDR3aa: CASSVGQGNGYTF
CDR3nt: TGTGCCAGCAGCGTCGGACAGGGCAATGGCTACACCTTC
abundance: .
d_gene: TRBD1
v_gene: TRBV4-2
j_gene: TRBJ1-2

CDR3aa: CASSSGGAGEGPETQYF
CDR3nt: TGTGCCAGCAGCTCCGGAGGAGCGGGGGAAGGTCCTGAGACCCAGTACTTC
abundance: .
d_gene: TRBD2
v_gene: TRBV7-2
j_gene: TRBJ2-5

CDR3aa: CASSIEGRGFAEAFF
CDR3nt: TGTGCCAGTAGTATAGAGGGCAGGGGATTTGCTGAAGCTTTCTTT
abundance: .
d_gene: .
v_gene: TRBV19
j_gene: TRBJ1-1

CDR3aa: CASSGDREIRVAEAFF
CDR3nt: TGTGCCAGCAGTGGGGACAGGGAGATCAGGGTTGCTGAAGCTTTCTTT
abundance: .
d_gene: TRBD1
v_gene: TRBV2
j_gene: TRBJ1-1

CDR3aa: CASSSGHLNYGYTF
CDR3nt: TGTGCCAGTAGCTCGGGACACCTCAACTATGGCTACACCTTC
abundance: .
d_gene: .
v_gene: TRBV19
j_gene: TRBJ1-2

CDR3aa: CASSLGDGRLSYEQYF
CDR3nt: TGTGCCAGCAGTTTAGGAGATGGACGGCTCTCCTACGAGCAGTACTTC
abundance: .
d_gene: .
v_gene: TRBV27
j_gene: TRBJ2-7

CDR3aa: CASSQGGGTEAFF
CDR3nt: TGTGCCAGCAGCCAGGGGGGGGGCACTGAAGCTTTCTTT
abundance: .
d_gene: TRBD1
v_gene: TRBV7-3
j_gene: TRBJ1-1

CDR3aa: CASRPRREQANYGYTF
CDR3nt: TGTGCCAGTAGGCCCCGGAGGGAACAGGCTAACTATGGCTACACCTTC
abundance: .
d_gene: .
v_gene: TRBV19
j_gene: TRBJ1-2

CDR3aa: CASSLRVRQETQYF
CDR3nt: TGCGCCAGCAGCCTCAGGGTGAGGCAAGAGACCCAGTACTTC
abundance: .
d_gene: .
v_gene: TRBV5-1
j_gene: TRBJ2-5

CDR3aa: CASSKDRGRLDGYTF
CDR3nt: TGTGCCAGCAGCAAGGACAGGGGGCGACTGGATGGCTACACCTTC
abundance: large
d_gene: TRBD1
v_gene: TRBV7-2
j_gene: TRBJ1-2

CDR3aa: CASSFSGAPKTQYF
CDR3nt: TGTGCCAGCAGTTTCTCTGGGGCCCCGAAGACCCAGTACTTC
abundance: .
d_gene: .
v_gene: TRBV27
j_gene: TRBJ2-5

CDR3aa: CASSLKGASDGYTF
CDR3nt: TGTGCCAGCAGCTTAAAGGGGGCGTCTGATGGCTACACCTTC
abundance: .
d_gene: TRBD1
v_gene: TRBV7-9
j_gene: TRBJ1-2

CDR3aa: CASKSGISNQPQHF
CDR3nt: TGTGCCAGCAAGTCCGGGATTAGCAATCAGCCCCAGCATTTT
abundance: .
d_gene: .
v_gene: TRBV6-1
j_gene: TRBJ1-5

CDR3aa: CASSLARMPTYNEQFF
CDR3nt: TGTGCCAGCAGCTTAGCGCGGATGCCCACCTACAATGAGCAGTTCTTC
abundance: .
d_gene: .
v_gene: TRBV7-8
j_gene: TRBJ2-1

CDR3aa: CASSQGTANSPLHF
CDR3nt: TGTGCCAGCAGCCAGGGGACCGCTAATTCACCCCTCCACTTT
abundance: few
d_gene: .
v_gene: TRBV12-3/TRBV12-4
j_gene: TRBJ1-6